This TCR beta chain was retrieved from a study of lymphopenia after photon versus proton radiotherapy (dated by TCRdb to between 2018 and 2021). A note on the overall study: The immunological effects of photon versus proton radiation therapy were compared in patients with gastrointestinal tumors who developed high-grade lymphopenia. The study was designed to characterize how the impact on the immune system differs between the two radiation modalities. The cohort included more than 15 patients with gastrointestinal tumors who developed lymphopenia after receiving either photon or proton therapy.

Results the study describes overall, beyond this receptor: Across the cohort, among patients who died, a greater drop in TCR diversity after the nadir was inversely correlated with overall survival time. The survival association was assessed only in patients who died, and the authors presented better survival with proton therapy as a possibility rather than a demonstrated result. After the lymphocyte count nadir, oligoclonal expansion, especially of CD8+ Temra cells, was observed in photon-treated repertoires, and the drop in diversity was driven by this expansion. Proton-treated patients stayed relatively stable during treatment, while photon-treated patients lost naive T cells and TCR diversity and gained effector/memory populations.

Libraries were made using the immunoSEQ multiplex PCR assay. T cell repertoires were profiled by deep sequencing of rearranged TCR beta loci, alongside multiparametric flow cytometry. TCRdb took this table from immuneACCESS and kept in-frame rearrangements with V and J called. Such tables lack part of the clones; where checked against another copy, unresolved V genes explain under half of the gap, and the rest is unexplained. The sample table shows around 30,000 clones, and roughly 89% are seen once. 6% to 8.5% of the sample rests with the top ten. Its CDR3 holds 16 amino acids, cysteine through phenylalanine. The DNA shown is the 48-base CDR3, in frame from base 1. Trimming costs V 4 bases and J 0 bases, and their ends lie 14 bases apart. CDR1 and CDR2 are drawn from the germline V gene: MDHEN, SYDVKM. In regard to this clone: Its antigen is unknown. No much larger clone exists at a distance of one base, and base qualities are not known.

The receptor comes from a woman in her seventies with pancreatic cancer. Some clones in this sample may be carry-over from other donors' samples. Sample: peripheral blood, taken from a patient treated with proton-based radiotherapy. The chain is assembled from TRBV28 and TRBJ2-3; the D gene is not confidently resolved. CDR3 sequence: CASSSLKLGSTDTQYF. Read as DNA, the sequence is TGTGCCAGCAGTTCCCTTAAATTGGGCAGCACAGATACGCAGTATTTT. This CDR3, with the reference TRBV28 and TRBJ2-3 proteins standing in past its ends, gives the full variable domain DVKVTQSSRYLVKRTGEKVFLECVQDMDHENMFWYRQDPGLGLRLIYFSYDVKMKEKGDIPEGYSVSREKKERFSLILESASTNQTSMYLCASSSLKLGSTDTQYFGPGTRLTVL.